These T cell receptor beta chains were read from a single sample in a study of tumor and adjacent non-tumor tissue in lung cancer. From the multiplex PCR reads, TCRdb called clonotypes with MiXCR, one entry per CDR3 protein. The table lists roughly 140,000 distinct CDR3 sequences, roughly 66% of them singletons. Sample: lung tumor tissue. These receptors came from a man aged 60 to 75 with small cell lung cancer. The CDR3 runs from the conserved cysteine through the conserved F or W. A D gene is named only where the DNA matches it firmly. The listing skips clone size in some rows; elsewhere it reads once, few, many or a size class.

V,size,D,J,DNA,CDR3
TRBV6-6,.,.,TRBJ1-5,TGTGCCAGCAACCTACTTCCCGGGGGCAATGAGCCACAGCATTTT,CASNLLPGGNEPQHF
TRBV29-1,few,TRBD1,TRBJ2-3,TGCAGCGCCAGACAGGGCGGTACAGATACGCAGTATTTT,CSARQGGTDTQYF
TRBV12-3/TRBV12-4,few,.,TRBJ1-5,TGTGCCAGCAGTTATAACAGGGCCGGGGCCCAGCATTTT,CASSYNRAGAQHF
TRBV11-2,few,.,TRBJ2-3,TGTGCCAGTACCCCTACGGTGGATACGCAGTATTTT,CASTPTVDTQYF
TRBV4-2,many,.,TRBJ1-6,TGTGCCAGCAGCCAAGTGCAGACGGGGGGTTCTTCACCCCTCCACTTT,CASSQVQTGGSSPLHF
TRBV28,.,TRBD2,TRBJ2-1,TGTGCAAGCCGCCGTTCGGGGGGGGGCTACAATGAGCAGTTCTTC,CASRRSGGGYNEQFF
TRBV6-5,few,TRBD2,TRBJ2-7,TGTGCCAGCAGCCGGGGGGGGGACCACGAGCAGTACTTC,CASSRGGDHEQYF
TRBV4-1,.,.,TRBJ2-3,TGCGCCAGCAGCCGGGGGGGGGCAGAAGGGGCAGATACGCAGTATTTT,CASSRGGAEGADTQYF
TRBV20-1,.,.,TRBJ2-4,TGCAGTGCGACCGGGACACCTGTGGGAAACACTCAATACTTC,CSATGTPVGNTQYF
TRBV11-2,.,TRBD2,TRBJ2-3,TGTGCCAGCAGCTTAGATTTAGCGGGAGGTATGCAGTATTTT,CASSLDLAGGMQYF
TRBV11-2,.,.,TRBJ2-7,TGTGCCAACAGCTTAGGAGGGCGGGTAGTGTCGGTAGCCGAGCAGTACTTC,CANSLGGRVVSVAEQYF
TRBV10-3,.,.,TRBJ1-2,TGTGCCATCAGTGAGTCGAGGCAGACGGACTATGGCTACACCTTC,CAISESRQTDYGYTF
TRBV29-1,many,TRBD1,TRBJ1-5,TGCAGCGTTCAAACAGGGGGGGTTAATCAGCCCCAGCATTTT,CSVQTGGVNQPQHF
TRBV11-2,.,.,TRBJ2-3,TGTTCCAGCAGTCCTACGGTGGATACGCAGTATTTT,CSSSPTVDTQYF
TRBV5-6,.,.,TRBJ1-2,TGTGCCAGCAGCTGGGGGGAAGGCGGTTATGACTACAACTTC,CASSWGEGGYDYNF
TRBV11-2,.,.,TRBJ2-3,TGTGCCAGCAGCCCCGGGATTGGAAACGCGGATACGCAGTATTTT,CASSPGIGNADTQYF